This passage covers 18 T cell receptor beta chains from one sample sequenced in a study of blood T cell repertoires in COVID-19. Generated by immunoSEQ multiplex PCR, the TCRdb table keeps only in-frame clones and is missing some. The profile shows approximately 230,000 clones, roughly four fifths of them singletons. Source material: peripheral blood. The origin of the receptors is a man older than 75 with acute or convalescent COVID-19.

The chain joins TRBV7-9 to TRBJ2-7; weak D call: TRBD2 (6 bases). The CDR3 has 14 amino acids. Germline V gene sequence: CDR1 SEHNR, CDR2 FQNEAQ (reference sequence). The V gene lost 4 bases and the J gene lost 7 bases, with 17 bases spanning the gap. The CDR3 protein is CASSSSGGIGEQYF. The DNA of the CDR3 is TGTGCCAGCAGCTCTAGTGGGGGGATTGGGGAGCAGTACTTC.

CDR3 sequence (DNA): TGTGCCAGTAGTATAGGTCTAGCGGGGGACCTCTCCTACAATGAGCAGTTCTTC. As protein: CASSIGLAGDLSYNEQFF. The J gene is TRBJ2-1, the V gene TRBV19; 10 nucleotides agree with TRBD2. The CDR3 runs to 18 residues. V gave up 1 base and J gave up 0 bases; unmatched junction bases: 6. Germline V gene lookup returns CDR1 LNHDA and CDR2 SQIVND (reference sequence).

The chain has TRBV6-1 and TRBJ1-2; D possibly corresponds to TRBD1 (6 bases). This CDR3 spans 14 amino acids. CDR1 and CDR2 from the germline V gene are MNHNS and SASEGT. Trimming removed 3 bases from V and 2 bases from J, with 10 bases in between. The CDR3 bases are TGTGCCAGCAGTGAGGCAGGGGCGAACTATGGCTACACCTTC. Residues: CASSEAGANYGYTF.

The chain couples TRBV12-3 or TRBV12-4 to TRBJ2-5; maybe TRBD2 (5 bases). The V end was cut by 3 bases, the J end by 2 bases, with 7 bases between. This CDR3 is built from 13 residues. For the CDR3, the DNA is TGTGCCAGCAGTTTGGGAGCGCAAGAGACCCAGTACTTC. It is translated as CASSLGAQETQYF.

The chain joins TRBV6-5 to TRBJ1-1; D unresolved. CDR3 length equals 15 residues. Germline V gives CDR1 MNHEY, CDR2 SVGAGI. V dropped 0 bases and J dropped 0 bases, with 8 bases sitting between them. The CDR3 DNA reads TGTGCCAGCAGTTACTCAGTCGTAGTGAACACTGAAGCTTTCTTT. As protein: CASSYSVVVNTEAFF.

This chain joins TRBV7-9 and TRBJ2-7; a weak D match, TRBD1 (6 bases). The CDR3 sequence is 17 residues long. In germline, CDR1 is SEHNR, CDR2 FQNEAQ (reference sequence). Trimming took off 1 base at V and 0 bases at J, with 16 bases between the two ends. The DNA for the CDR3 is TGTGCCAGCAGCTTAGTGGCAGGGGCCCTTAGCTCCTACGAGCAGTACTTC. This gives the protein CASSLVAGALSSYEQYF.

The chain recombines TRBV19 with TRBJ1-6; D is perhaps TRBD1 (6 bases). CDR1 and CDR2 from the germline V gene are LNHDA and SQIVND (reference sequence). V was shortened by 3 bases and J by 6 bases, with 9 bases between the two germline ends. This CDR3 is 14 amino acids long. The CDR3, as DNA: TGTGCCAGTAGTATCGGGACAAGTAATTCACCCCTCCACTTT. Translating gives CASSIGTSNSPLHF.

The chain has TRBV4-1 and TRBJ1-2, with 9 bases aligning to TRBD1. In germline, CDR1 is MGHRA, CDR2 YSYEKL. The junction had 7 bases not matched to a gene; V was cut back by 4 bases and J by 7 bases. The CDR3 consists of 14 residues. In nucleotides, the CDR3 is TGCGCCAGCAGCCGAGAACAGGGGGCGCTTGGCTACACCTTC. Translation gives CASSREQGALGYTF.

The chain uses TRBV30 and TRBJ2-7; 11 bases map to TRBD1. The J segment lost 5 bases and the V segment lost 4 bases, leaving 4 bases of the junction unmatched. The germline V gene has CDR1 GTSNPN and CDR2 SVGIG (reference sequence). The CDR3 loop spans 13 amino acids. The CDR3 sequence is CAWKDRGQHEQYF. CDR3 nucleotide sequence: TGTGCCTGGAAGGACAGGGGGCAGCACGAGCAGTACTTC.

CDR3 nucleotides: TGTGCCACCAGTGATCCGGGACAGGGGCCCCTCTTGCAAGGCTACACCTTC. Translated, it gives CATSDPGQGPLLQGYTF. The chain links TRBV24-1 to TRBJ1-2; the match to TRBD1 covers 10 bases. CDR1 KGHDR and CDR2 SFDVKD come from the germline V gene. This CDR3 has 17 amino acids. V lost 3 bases, J lost 8 bases, and 14 bases stayed unmatched.

This clone has only a few counts. The J gene is TRBJ1-6, the V gene TRBV2; 8 bases agree with TRBD1. This CDR3 is 15 amino acids long. Trimming removed 9 bases from V and 9 bases from J; junction bases left unmatched: 13. Germline V gives CDR1 SNHLY, CDR2 FYNNEI. The CDR3 loop reads CASTVTDRGSSPLHF. In DNA, the CDR3 is TGTGCCAGTACAGTTACAGACAGGGGTAGTTCACCCCTCCACTTT.

The rearrangement uses TRBV18 and TRBJ1-1; no reliable D call. This CDR3 contains 13 residues. Germline CDR1 and CDR2: KGHSH and LQKENI. V dropped 3 bases and J dropped 0 bases, with 5 bases sitting between them. The CDR3: CASSPALNTEAFF. In nucleotides, the CDR3 is TGTGCCAGCTCACCGGCTTTGAACACTGAAGCTTTCTTT.

This clone was counted a single time. This chain links TRBV5-4 with TRBJ1-2; 8 positions agree with TRBD1. CDR3 length: 16 residues. The germline gives CDR1 SGHNT, CDR2 YYREEE (reference sequence). Trimming cost V 1 base and J 1 base; bases outside gene matches: 6. CDR3 sequence: CASSLWQGARNYGYTF. CDR3 DNA: TGTGCCAGCAGCTTGTGGCAGGGGGCCCGTAACTATGGCTACACCTTC.

This chain connects TRBV27 to TRBJ2-1; 9 nucleotides agree with TRBD1. Germline loops: CDR1 MNHEY, CDR2 SMNVEV (reference sequence). The CDR3 runs 18 residues. V lost 3 bases and J lost 1; bases outside the gene matches: 10. The CDR3 nucleotides read TGTGCCAGCAGTTTTTACCGGGACAGGGATCGTTCCTACAATGAGCAGTTCTTC. Translating gives CASSFYRDRDRSYNEQFF.

This chain connects TRBV3-1 (or the pseudogene TRBV3-2) to TRBJ2-7; 11 bases are a match to TRBD1. The CDR3 length is 14 residues. Germline CDR1 is LGHDT and CDR2 is YNNKEL (reference sequence). J was trimmed by 3 bases and V by 6 bases; bases with no gene match: 4. The CDR3 DNA sequence: TGTGCCAGCAGTCGGACAGGGGGCATCTACGAGCAGTACTTC. Translation gives CASSRTGGIYEQYF.

The chain joins TRBV5-1 to TRBJ1-6, with 10 bases identical to TRBD1. The V segment lost 7 bases and the J segment 5 bases; nucleotides outside the gene matches: 3. This CDR3 is 14 amino acids long. CDR1 and CDR2 (germline): SGHRS, YFSETQ. CDR3 residues: CASGTGANNSPLHF. DNA of the CDR3: TGCGCCAGCGGGACAGGGGCAAATAATTCACCCCTCCACTTT. The full variable domain, rest sourced from reference TRBV5-1 and TRBJ1-6, is KAGVTQTPRYLIKTRGQQVTLSCSPISGHRSVSWYQQTPGQGLQFLFEYFSETQRNKGNFPGRFSGRQFSNSRSEMNVSTLELGDSALYLCASGTGANNSPLHFGNGTRLTVT.

The V gene is TRBV2, the J gene TRBJ2-7, with TRBD2 matching over 15 bases. The V gene's germline CDR1 is SNHLY and CDR2 FYNNEI. This CDR3 is 16 amino acids long. Losses at the gene ends were 6 bases for V and 6 bases for J; bases not matched to a gene: 9. CDR3: CASRSFSGLAGGEQYF. The CDR3 DNA is TGTGCCAGCAGATCATTTTCGGGACTAGCGGGGGGCGAGCAGTACTTC. The whole variable domain, remainder taken from reference TRBV2 and TRBJ2-7, is EPEVTQTPSHQVTQMGQEVILRCVPISNHLYFYWYRQILGQKVEFLVSFYNNEISEKSEIFDDQFSVERPDGSNFTLKIRSTKLEDSAMYFCASRSFSGLAGGEQYFGPGTRLTVT.

The CDR3 loop reads CAISAGSTDTQYF. As DNA, the CDR3 is TGTGCCATCTCAGCGGGAAGCACAGATACGCAGTATTTT. V is TRBV10-3 and J is TRBJ2-3, with 7 bases identical to TRBD2. This CDR3 has 13 residues. With V trimmed by 8 bases and J by 0 bases, 2 bases remained unmatched. Germline V gene lookup returns CDR1 ENHRY and CDR2 SYGVKD.